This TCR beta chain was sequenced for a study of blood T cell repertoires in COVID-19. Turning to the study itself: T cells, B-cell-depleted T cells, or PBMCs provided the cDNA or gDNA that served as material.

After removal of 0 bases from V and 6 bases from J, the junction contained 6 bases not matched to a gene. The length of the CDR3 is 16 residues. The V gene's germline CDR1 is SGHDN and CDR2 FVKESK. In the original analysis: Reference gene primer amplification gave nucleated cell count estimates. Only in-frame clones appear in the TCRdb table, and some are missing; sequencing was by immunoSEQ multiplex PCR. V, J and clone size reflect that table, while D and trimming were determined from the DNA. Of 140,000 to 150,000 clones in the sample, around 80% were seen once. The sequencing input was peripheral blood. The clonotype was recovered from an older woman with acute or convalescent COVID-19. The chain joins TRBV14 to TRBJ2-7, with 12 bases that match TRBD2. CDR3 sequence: CASSQDRLAGEGEQYF. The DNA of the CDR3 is TGTGCCAGCAGCCAAGATCGACTAGCGGGAGAGGGCGAGCAGTACTTC.